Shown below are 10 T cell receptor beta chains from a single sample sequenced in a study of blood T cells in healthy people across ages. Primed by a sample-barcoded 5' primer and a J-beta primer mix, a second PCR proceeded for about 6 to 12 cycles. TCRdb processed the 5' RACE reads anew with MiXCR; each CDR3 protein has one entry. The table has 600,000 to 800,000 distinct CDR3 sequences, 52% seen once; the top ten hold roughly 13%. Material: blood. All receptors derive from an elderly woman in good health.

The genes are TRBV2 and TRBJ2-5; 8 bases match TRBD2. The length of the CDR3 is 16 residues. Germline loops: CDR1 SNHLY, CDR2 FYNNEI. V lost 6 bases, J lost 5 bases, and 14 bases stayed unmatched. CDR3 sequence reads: CASRHPRAGVSETQYF. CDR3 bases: TGTGCCAGCAGGCACCCTCGAGCGGGAGTCTCTGAGACCCAGTACTTC.

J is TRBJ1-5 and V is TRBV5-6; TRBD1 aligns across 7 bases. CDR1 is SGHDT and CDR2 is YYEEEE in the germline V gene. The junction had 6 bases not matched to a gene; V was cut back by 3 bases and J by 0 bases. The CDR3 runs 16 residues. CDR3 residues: CASSYWDSYSNQPQHF. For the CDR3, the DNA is TGTGCCAGCAGCTACTGGGACAGTTATAGCAATCAGCCCCAGCATTTT. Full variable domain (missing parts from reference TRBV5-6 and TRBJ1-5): DAGVTQSPTHLIKTRGQQVTLRCSPKSGHDTVSWYQQALGQGPQFIFQYYEEEERQRGNFPDRFSGHQFPNYSSELNVNALLLGDSALYLCASSYWDSYSNQPQHFGDGTRLSIL.

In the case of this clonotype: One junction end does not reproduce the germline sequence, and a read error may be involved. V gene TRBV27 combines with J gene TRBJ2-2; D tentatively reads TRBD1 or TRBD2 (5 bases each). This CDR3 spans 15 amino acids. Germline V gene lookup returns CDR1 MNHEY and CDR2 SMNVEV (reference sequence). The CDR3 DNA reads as TGTGCCAGCAGCCGACATATGCTAGGGGCCGGGGAGATGTTTTTT. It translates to CASSRHMLGAGEMFF.

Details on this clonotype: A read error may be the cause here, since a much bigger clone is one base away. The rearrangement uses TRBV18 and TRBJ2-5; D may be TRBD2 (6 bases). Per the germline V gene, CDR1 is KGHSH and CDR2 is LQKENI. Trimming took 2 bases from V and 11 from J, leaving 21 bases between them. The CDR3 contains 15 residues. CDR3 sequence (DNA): TGTGCCAGCTCACCAGGGGCGGGGCCCCACAATGAGCAGTACTTC. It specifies CASSPGAGPHNEQYF.

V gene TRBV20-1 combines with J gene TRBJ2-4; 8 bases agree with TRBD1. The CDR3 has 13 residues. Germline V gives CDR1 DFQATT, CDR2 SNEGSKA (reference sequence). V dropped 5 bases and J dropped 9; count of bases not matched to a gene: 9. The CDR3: CSAPRDRRSIQYF. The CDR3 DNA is TGCAGTGCTCCCAGGGACAGGCGGAGCATTCAGTACTTC.

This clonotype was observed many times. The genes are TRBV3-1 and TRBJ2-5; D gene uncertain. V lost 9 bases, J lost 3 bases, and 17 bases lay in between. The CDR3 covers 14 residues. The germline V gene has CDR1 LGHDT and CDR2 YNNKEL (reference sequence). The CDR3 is CASSQRRLKETQYF. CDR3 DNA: TGTGCCAGTTCCCAGAGAAGGCTAAAAGAGACCCAGTACTTC.

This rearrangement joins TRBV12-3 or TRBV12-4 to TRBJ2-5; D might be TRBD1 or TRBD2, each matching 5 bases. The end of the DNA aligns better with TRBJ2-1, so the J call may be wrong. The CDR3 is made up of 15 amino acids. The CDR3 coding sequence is TGTGCCAGCAGAGAAGACAGAGGGGCCCAAGAGACCCAGTTCTTC. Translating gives CASREDRGAQETQFF.

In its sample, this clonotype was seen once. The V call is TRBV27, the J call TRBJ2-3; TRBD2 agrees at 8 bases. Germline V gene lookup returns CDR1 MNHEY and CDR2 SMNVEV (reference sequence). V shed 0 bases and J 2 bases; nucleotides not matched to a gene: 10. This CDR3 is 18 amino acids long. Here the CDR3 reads CASSLSGLAGGATDTQYF. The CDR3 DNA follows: TGTGCCAGCAGTTTATCGGGCCTCGCGGGGGGAGCCACAGATACGCAGTATTTT.

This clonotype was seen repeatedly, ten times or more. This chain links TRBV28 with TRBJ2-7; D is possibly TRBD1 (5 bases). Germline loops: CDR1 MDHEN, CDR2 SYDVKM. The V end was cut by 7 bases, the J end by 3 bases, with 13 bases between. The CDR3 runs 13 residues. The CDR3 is CASTSTRVYEQYF. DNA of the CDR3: TGTGCCAGCACCTCCACCAGGGTCTACGAGCAGTACTTC.

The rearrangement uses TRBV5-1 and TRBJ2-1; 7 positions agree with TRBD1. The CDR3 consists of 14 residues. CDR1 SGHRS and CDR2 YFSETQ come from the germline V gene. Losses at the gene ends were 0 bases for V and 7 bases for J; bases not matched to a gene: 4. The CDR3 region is CASSLGAQGNEQFF. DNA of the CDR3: TGCGCCAGCAGCTTGGGGGCACAGGGGAATGAGCAGTTCTTC.